The clone carrying this T cell receptor beta chain was seen more than once but under ten times. Its antigen is still unknown. Treatment indicated: roughly 19 received Ad26.COV2.S at low or high dose, single or two shots; 5 received placebo; per-sample allocation not given. Specimens were obtained on day 63 following the first vaccine or placebo injection. Repertoires were generated with immunoSEQ multiplex PCR, while TCRdb's copy carries only in-frame clones and drops some. The sample consists of some 250,000 clones, roughly 90% of them appearing once. The V gene's germline CDR1 is GTSNPN and CDR2 SVGIG (reference sequence). With 1 base clipped from V and 9 bases from J, the junction kept 3 bases outside the gene matches. The CDR3 totals 13 residues. This specimen belongs to a study of Ad26.COV2.S vaccination and SARS-CoV-2 variants. Background on the study: The vaccine Ad26.COV2.S was put into the muscle once, or twice with 56 days between. Study-wide results and limits: For non-spike TCRs, breadth in vaccine recipients resembled that in placebo recipients.

The clonotype was recovered from a person between 18 and 65 years old who received the Ad26.COV2.S COVID-19 vaccine or a placebo. Sequences were derived from peripheral blood, sampled in a trial of Ad26.COV2.S vaccine versus placebo. The chain carries TRBV30 and TRBJ1-6; 7 bases are a match to TRBD1. The DNA of the CDR3 is TGTGCCTGGAGTGAAGGACAGGCTTCACCCCTCCACTTT. Protein product: CAWSEGQASPLHF.